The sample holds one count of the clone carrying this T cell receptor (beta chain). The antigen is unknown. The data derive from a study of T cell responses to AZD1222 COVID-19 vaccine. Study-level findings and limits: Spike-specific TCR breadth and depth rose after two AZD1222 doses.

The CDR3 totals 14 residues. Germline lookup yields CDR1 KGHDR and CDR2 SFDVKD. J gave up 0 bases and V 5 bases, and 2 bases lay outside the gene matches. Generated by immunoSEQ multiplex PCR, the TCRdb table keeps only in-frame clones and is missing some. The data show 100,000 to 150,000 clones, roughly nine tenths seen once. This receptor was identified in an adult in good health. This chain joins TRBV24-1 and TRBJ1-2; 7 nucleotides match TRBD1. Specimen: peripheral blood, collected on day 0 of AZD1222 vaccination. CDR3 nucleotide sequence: TGTGCCACCAGTGGGGACAGAACTAACTATGGCTACACCTTC. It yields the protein CATSGDRTNYGYTF.